The clone carrying this TCR beta chain was counted many times. Regarding time point: newly diagnosed GD, antithyroid drugs for less than 3 months. There was RNA extracted from PBMCs, and the TCR library was made from it. Diagnosing Graves' disease relied on the American Thyroid Association guidelines. This sample stems from a study of regulatory T cells in long-lasting Graves disease. The ends lost 5 bases at V and 5 bases at J; junction bases unmatched: 6. Germline assignment: CDR1 MNHEY and CDR2 SMNVEV (reference sequence). CDR3 size: 15 residues. For TCR beta, libraries came from iRepertoire HTBI primers and Arm-PCR of CDR3 regions. TCRdb reprocessed the multiplex PCR reads via MiXCR and lists one record per CDR3 protein. The sample contains roughly 520,000 distinct CDR3 sequences, around 13% of which appear only once. These records were also assigned to another study, of T cells in Graves' hyperthyroidism and ophthalmopathy.

The rearrangement links TRBV27 to TRBJ2-3, with TRBD1 matching over 11 bases. This clonotype was obtained from a woman in her twenties or thirties with Graves disease. Sequencing was performed on peripheral blood mononuclear cells (PBMCs), taken at new diagnosis, from a patient treated with antithyroid drugs. The DNA for the CDR3 is TGTGCCAGCAGTCCTGGACAGGGGGCCCGAGATACGCAGTATTTT. Encoded protein: CASSPGQGARDTQYF.